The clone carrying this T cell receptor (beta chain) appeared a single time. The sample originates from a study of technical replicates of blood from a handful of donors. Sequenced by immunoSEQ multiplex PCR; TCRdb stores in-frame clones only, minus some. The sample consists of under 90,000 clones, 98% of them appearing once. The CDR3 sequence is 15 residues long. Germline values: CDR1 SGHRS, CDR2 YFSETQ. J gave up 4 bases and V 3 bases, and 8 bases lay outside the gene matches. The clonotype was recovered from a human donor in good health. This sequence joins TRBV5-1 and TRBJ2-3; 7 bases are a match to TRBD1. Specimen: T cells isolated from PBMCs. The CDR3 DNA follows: TGCGCCAGCAGCTCGACAGGGTCTTTCGCAGATACGCAGTATTTT. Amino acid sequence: CASSSTGSFADTQYF.